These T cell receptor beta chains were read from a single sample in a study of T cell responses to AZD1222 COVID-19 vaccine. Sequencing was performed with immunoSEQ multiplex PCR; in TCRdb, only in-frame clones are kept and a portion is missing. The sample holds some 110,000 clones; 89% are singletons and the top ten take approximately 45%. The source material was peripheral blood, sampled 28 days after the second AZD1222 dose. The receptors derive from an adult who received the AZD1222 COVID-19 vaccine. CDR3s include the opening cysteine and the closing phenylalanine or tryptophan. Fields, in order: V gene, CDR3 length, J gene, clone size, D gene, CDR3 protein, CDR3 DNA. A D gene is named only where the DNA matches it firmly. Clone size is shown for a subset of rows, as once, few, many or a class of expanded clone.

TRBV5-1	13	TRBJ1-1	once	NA	CASSLTDNTEAFF	TGCGCCAGCAGCCTGACAGATAACACTGAAGCTTTCTTT
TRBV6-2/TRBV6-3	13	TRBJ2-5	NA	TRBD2	CASSRGGQETQYF	TGTGCCAGCAGTCGCGGGGGCCAAGAGACCCAGTACTTC
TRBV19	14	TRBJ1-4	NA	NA	CASRPTATNEKLFF	TGTGCCAGTAGACCGACAGCAACTAATGAAAAACTGTTTTTT
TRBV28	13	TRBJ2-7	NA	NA	CASSTGTSYEQYF	TGTGCCAGCAGCACCGGGACATCGTACGAGCAGTACTTC
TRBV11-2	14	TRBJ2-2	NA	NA	CASSLTGNTGELFF	TGTGCCAGCAGCTTAACAGGGAACACCGGGGAGCTGTTTTTT
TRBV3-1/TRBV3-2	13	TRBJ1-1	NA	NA	CASSQANLGEAFF	TGTGCCAGCAGCCAAGCCAACTTGGGAGAAGCTTTCTTT
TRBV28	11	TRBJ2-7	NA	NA	CASSLRYEQYF	TGTGCCAGCAGTTTACGTTACGAGCAGTACTTC
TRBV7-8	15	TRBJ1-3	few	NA	CASSLAQGAGNTIYF	TGTGCCAGCAGCTTAGCCCAGGGCGCTGGAAACACCATATATTTT
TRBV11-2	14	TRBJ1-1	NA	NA	CASSPRTVSTEAFF	TGTGCCAGCAGCCCAAGGACAGTTTCCACTGAAGCTTTCTTT
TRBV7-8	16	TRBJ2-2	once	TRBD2	CASSLAGLLNTGELFF	TGTGCCAGCAGCTTAGCGGGACTACTGAACACCGGGGAGCTGTTTTTT
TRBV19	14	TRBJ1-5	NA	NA	CATSLGNSNQPQHF	TGTGCCACCTCTTTGGGGAATAGCAATCAGCCCCAGCATTTT
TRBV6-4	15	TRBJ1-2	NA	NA	CASSVSGGGTYGYTF	TGTGCCAGCAGTGTCTCGGGCGGGGGGACCTATGGCTACACCTTC
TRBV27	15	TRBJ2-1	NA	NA	CASSLRGKGYNEQFF	TGTGCCAGCAGTTTGAGAGGAAAGGGCTACAATGAGCAGTTCTTC
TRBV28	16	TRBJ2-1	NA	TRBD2	CASSPRTSGFYNEQFF	TGTGCCAGCAGTCCTCGGACTAGCGGCTTCTACAATGAGCAGTTCTTC
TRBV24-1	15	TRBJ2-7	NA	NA	CATSDSTGRLTEQYF	TGTGCCACCAGTGATTCCACGGGACGTCTTACGGAGCAGTACTTC
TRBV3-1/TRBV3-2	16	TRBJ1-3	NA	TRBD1	CASSQIQGKTGNTIYF	TGTGCCAGCAGCCAAATACAGGGGAAGACGGGAAACACCATATATTTT
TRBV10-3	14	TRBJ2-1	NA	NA	CAIRGEGSYNEQFF	TGTGCCATCAGGGGCGAGGGCAGCTACAATGAGCAGTTCTTC
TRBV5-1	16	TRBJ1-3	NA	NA	CASSLRGPGSGNTIYF	TGCGCCAGCAGCTTGAGGGGTCCGGGCTCTGGAAACACCATATATTTT
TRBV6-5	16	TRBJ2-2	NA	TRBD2	CASSFTSGVNTGELFF	TGTGCCAGCAGTTTTACTAGCGGGGTCAACACCGGGGAGCTGTTTTTT
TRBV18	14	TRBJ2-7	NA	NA	CASSPSGVIYEQYF	TGTGCCAGCTCACCGTCGGGAGTTATCTACGAGCAGTACTTC